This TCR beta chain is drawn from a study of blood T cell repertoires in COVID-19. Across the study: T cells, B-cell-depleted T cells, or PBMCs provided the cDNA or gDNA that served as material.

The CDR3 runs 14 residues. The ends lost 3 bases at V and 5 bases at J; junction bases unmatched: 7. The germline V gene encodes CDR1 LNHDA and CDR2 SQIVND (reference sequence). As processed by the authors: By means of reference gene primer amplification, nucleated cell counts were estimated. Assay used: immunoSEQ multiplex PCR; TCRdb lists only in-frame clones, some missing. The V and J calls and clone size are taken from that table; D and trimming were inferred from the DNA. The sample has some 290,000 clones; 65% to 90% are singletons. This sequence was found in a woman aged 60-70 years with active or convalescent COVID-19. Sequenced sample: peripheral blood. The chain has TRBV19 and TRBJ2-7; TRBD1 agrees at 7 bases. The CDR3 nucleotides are TGTGCCAGTAGTATTCACAGGGGAGTGGACGAGCAGTACTTC. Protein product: CASSIHRGVDEQYF.